The entry below gives a single TCR beta chain sequence along with its context. Its antigen remains unidentified. The data stem from a study of Graves' ophthalmopathy and Graves' hyperthyroidism. Study-wide findings and caveats: The study's model predicted ophthalmopathy progression at roughly 64% sensitivity and 72% to 75% specificity. Most expanded clonotypes in thyroid above 0.001 frequency also showed up in blood.

The CDR3 spans 14 residues. The junction had 11 bases not matched to a gene; V was cut back by 8 bases and J by 5 bases. CDR1 and CDR2 from the germline V gene are MGHDK and SYGVNS. Active ophthalmopathy (CAS at least 3, NOSPECS at least 4), lasting under 3 months. Amplification of TCR beta CDR3 regions used RNA transcripts. RT-PCR was first run with HTBI primers, then multiplex PCR in a second round. Each CDR3 protein is one row after TCRdb ran MiXCR on the multiplex PCR reads. The table shows around 660,000 distinct CDR3 sequences, with roughly 41% occurring only once. Sequencing used peripheral blood. This chain connects TRBV25-1 to TRBJ2-5, with 7 bases fitting TRBD2. The source of this sequence is an adult man with Graves' ophthalmopathy. CDR3 region: CASVVGGWGETQYF. In nucleotides, the CDR3 is TGTGCCAGCGTTGTCGGGGGGTGGGGTGAGACCCAGTACTTC.